This T cell receptor beta chain was documented in a study of T cell changes during pregnancy in multiple sclerosis. This table comes from immunoSEQ multiplex PCR, and its TCRdb copy is limited to in-frame clones, with some not included. Of about 54,000 clones detected, 70% to 90% appear once; the ten largest clones hold approximately 0.6%. Germline V lookup: CDR1 MDHEN, CDR2 SYDVKM. Trimming at V came to 5 bases and at J to 5 bases, leaving 9 bases not matched to a gene. The CDR3 is 15 amino acids. This clonotype originated in a female donor with multiple sclerosis, enrolled in a pregnancy study. J is TRBJ2-7 and V is TRBV28, with 10 nucleotides matching TRBD2. This specimen consisted of CD4+ T cells from peripheral blood mononuclear cells, obtained in the first trimester of pregnancy. The CDR3 protein is CASSHPASGRDEQYF. CDR3 coding DNA: TGTGCCAGCAGTCATCCCGCTAGCGGGAGAGACGAGCAGTACTTC.